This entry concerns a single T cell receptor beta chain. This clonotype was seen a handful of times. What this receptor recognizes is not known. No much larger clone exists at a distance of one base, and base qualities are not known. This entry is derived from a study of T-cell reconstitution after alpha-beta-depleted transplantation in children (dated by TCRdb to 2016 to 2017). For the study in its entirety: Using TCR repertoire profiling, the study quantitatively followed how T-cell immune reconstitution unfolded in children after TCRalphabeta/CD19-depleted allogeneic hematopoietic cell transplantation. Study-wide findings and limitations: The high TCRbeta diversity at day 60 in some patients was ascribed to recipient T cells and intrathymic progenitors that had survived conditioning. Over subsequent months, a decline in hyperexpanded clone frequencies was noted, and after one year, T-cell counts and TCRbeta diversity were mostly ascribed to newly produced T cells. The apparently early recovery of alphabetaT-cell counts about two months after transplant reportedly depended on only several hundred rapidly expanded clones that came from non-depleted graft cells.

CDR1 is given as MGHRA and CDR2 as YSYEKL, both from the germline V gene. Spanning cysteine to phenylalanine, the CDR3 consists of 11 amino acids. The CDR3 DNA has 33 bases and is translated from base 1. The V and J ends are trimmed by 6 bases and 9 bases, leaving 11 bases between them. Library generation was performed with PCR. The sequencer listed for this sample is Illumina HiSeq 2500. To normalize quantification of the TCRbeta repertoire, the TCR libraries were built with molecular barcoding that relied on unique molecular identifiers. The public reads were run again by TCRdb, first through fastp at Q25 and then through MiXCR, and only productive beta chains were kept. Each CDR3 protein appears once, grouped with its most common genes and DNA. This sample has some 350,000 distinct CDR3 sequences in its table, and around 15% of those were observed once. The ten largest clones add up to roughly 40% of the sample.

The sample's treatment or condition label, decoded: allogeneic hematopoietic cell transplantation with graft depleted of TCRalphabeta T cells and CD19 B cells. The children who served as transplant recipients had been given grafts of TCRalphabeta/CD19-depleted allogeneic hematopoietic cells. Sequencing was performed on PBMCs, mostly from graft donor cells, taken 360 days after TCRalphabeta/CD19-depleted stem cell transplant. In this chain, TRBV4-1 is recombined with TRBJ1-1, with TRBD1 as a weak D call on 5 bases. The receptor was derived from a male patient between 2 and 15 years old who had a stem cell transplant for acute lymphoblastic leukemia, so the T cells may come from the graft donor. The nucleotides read TGCGCCAGCAGTGTTAGGGGAAAAGCTTTCTTT. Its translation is CASSVRGKAFF.